This TCR beta chain was captured in a study of OX40 agonist ivuxolimab in advanced cancers. Method: immunoSEQ multiplex PCR; TCRdb's copy keeps in-frame clones and lacks some. Among 70,000 to 95,000 clones listed, approximately 91% were seen once. This clone was observed a single time. Germline V gene lookup returns CDR1 SEHNR and CDR2 FQNEAQ (reference sequence). V lost 5 bases, J lost 3 bases, and 5 bases lay in between. The CDR3 sequence is 11 residues long. The receptor comes from an adult with an advanced solid tumor such as melanoma, head and neck, liver or kidney cancer. The sample in question was CD4+ or CD8+ T cells sorted from blood, obtained in a trial of the OX40 agonist ivuxolimab. V gene TRBV7-9 combines with J gene TRBJ2-7, with D unresolved. CDR3 sequence: CASSTGYEQYF. As DNA, the CDR3 is TGTGCCAGCAGCACTGGCTACGAGCAGTACTTC.